These 9 T cell receptor beta chains were all obtained from the same sample, sequenced in a study of cytomegalovirus exposure and HLA in healthy donors. Researchers ran the PCR with 60 Vbeta and 13 Jbeta primers. Here immunoSEQ multiplex PCR was the method, and the copy in TCRdb shows in-frame clones only, minus some. The sample contains more than 95,000 clones, around 65% of which appear only once. Sequenced: PBMCs. These receptor sequences come from a woman in her forties or fifties in good health and CMV-seronegative.

The chain links TRBV27 to TRBJ2-3; possible D gene TRBD2, 5 bases. The CDR3 runs 13 residues. V dropped 3 bases and J dropped 4 bases, with 8 bases sitting between them. Germline V gene sequence: CDR1 MNHEY, CDR2 SMNVEV (reference sequence). The chain's CDR3 is CASSFQAADTQYF. The CDR3 DNA is TGTGCCAGCAGTTTTCAAGCGGCAGATACGCAGTATTTT.

V is TRBV6-6 and J is TRBJ2-5, with 11 bases aligning to TRBD2. Germline assignment: CDR1 MNHNY and CDR2 SVGAGI (reference sequence). There are 14 residues in the CDR3. V was pared by 5 bases and J by 5 bases, with 4 bases of the junction left unmatched. The CDR3 loop reads CASSTSGSGETQYF. The CDR3 DNA is TGTGCCAGCAGTACTAGCGGGAGTGGTGAGACCCAGTACTTC.

This sequence joins TRBV7-9 and TRBJ1-2; the D gene is possibly TRBD1 (6 bases). CDR1 and CDR2 from the germline V gene are SEHNR and FQNEAQ (reference sequence). With 0 bases removed from V and 4 bases from J, the gap between germline ends came to 12 bases. The CDR3 loop spans 15 amino acids. The chain's CDR3 is CASSLAGQTSYGYTF. In nucleotides, the CDR3 is TGTGCCAGCAGCTTAGCAGGACAGACCTCCTATGGCTACACCTTC.

The chain couples TRBV5-1 to TRBJ2-5; 7 bases are shared with TRBD1. Germline CDR1 is SGHRS and CDR2 is YFSETQ. With V trimmed by 4 bases and J by 3 bases, 6 bases remained unmatched. The CDR3 has 14 amino acids. CDR3 loop: CASSPGTVEETQYF. For the CDR3, the DNA is TGCGCCAGCAGCCCGGGGACAGTTGAAGAGACCCAGTACTTC. The entire variable domain, with the rest obtained from reference TRBV5-1 and TRBJ2-5, is as follows: KAGVTQTPRYLIKTRGQQVTLSCSPISGHRSVSWYQQTPGQGLQFLFEYFSETQRNKGNFPGRFSGRQFSNSRSEMNVSTLELGDSALYLCASSPGTVEETQYFGPGTRLLVL.

V gene TRBV6-6 combines with J gene TRBJ1-6, with no clear D. The CDR3 totals 13 residues. V was trimmed by 2 bases and J by 6 bases, leaving 5 bases between them. Germline values: CDR1 MNHNY, CDR2 SVGAGI (reference sequence). The CDR3: CASSYPVNSPLHF. CDR3 DNA sequence: TGTGCCAGCAGTTACCCCGTTAATTCACCCCTCCACTTT.

Points on this clone: The sample carries other DNA sequences with the same CDR3. CDR3 protein: CASRRGGSGRALTDTQYF. CDR3 nucleotides: TGTGCCAGCAGACGTGGGGGGAGCGGGAGGGCCCTCACGGATACGCAGTATTTT. This chain links TRBV2 with TRBJ2-3, with 10 bases identical to TRBD2. This CDR3 is 18 amino acids long. With 6 bases clipped from V and 6 bases from J, the junction kept 18 bases outside the gene matches. CDR1 and CDR2 (germline): SNHLY, FYNNEI.

This clone was recorded only once. In nucleotides, the CDR3 is TGTGCCAGCAGCGTATCGGGGGGGCGGGATGAGCAGTTCTTC. It is translated as CASSVSGGRDEQFF. V gene TRBV7-9 combines with J gene TRBJ2-1; 8 bases align to TRBD2. The junction had 8 bases not matched to a gene; V was cut back by 5 bases and J by 8 bases. The V gene's germline CDR1 is SEHNR and CDR2 FQNEAQ (reference sequence). The CDR3 consists of 14 residues. The full variable domain, its missing parts supplied by reference TRBV7-9 and TRBJ2-1, is DTGVSQNPRHKITKRGQNVTFRCDPISEHNRLYWYRQTLGQGPEFLTYFQNEAQLEKSRLLSDRFSAERPKGSFSTLEIQRTEQGDSAMYLCASSVSGGRDEQFFGPGTRLTVL.

V gene TRBV4-2 combines with J gene TRBJ1-4; D remains unclear. Looked up from germline, CDR1 is LGHNA and CDR2 is YNFKEQ. Deletions cut 3 bases from V and 8 bases from J, with 16 bases between. This CDR3 is 15 amino acids long. CDR3 coding DNA: TGTGCCAGCAGCCAGGGAGTAGGGCAGCTGGAAAAACTGTTTTTT. Residues: CASSQGVGQLEKLFF.

The rearrangement uses TRBV7-8 and TRBJ1-3; 7 nucleotides match TRBD1. CDR3 length: 18 amino acids. Germline V lookup: CDR1 SGHVS, CDR2 FQNEAQ. Trimming at V came to 2 bases and at J to 1 base, leaving 11 bases not matched to a gene. CDR3 nucleotides: TGTGCCAGCAGCTTAAGAAGTAGGCCGACAGGGTCTGGAAACACCATATATTTT. It encodes CASSLRSRPTGSGNTIYF.